Shown below are 18 T cell receptor beta chains from a single sample sequenced in a study of CD8 T cells in Susac syndrome. A quantity of about 0.5 to 1 ug RNA underwent reverse transcription using random hexamers. Via MiXCR, TCRdb re-called the immunoSEQ multiplex PCR reads, giving one row per CDR3 protein. The sample consists of about 150,000 distinct CDR3 sequences, approximately 93% of them appearing once. Sequenced sample: CD4+ T cells from PBMCs. All receptors derive from a human donor in good health.

The chain is built from TRBV19 and TRBJ1-5; 9 bases are shared with TRBD1. Trimming removed 4 bases from V and 2 bases from J; junction bases left unmatched: 9. This CDR3 has 17 amino acids. Per germline, CDR1 LNHDA and CDR2 SQIVND (reference sequence). The CDR3 spells CASSTGEQGAGNQPQHF. CDR3 nucleotide sequence: TGTGCCAGTAGTACCGGAGAACAGGGGGCCGGCAATCAGCCCCAGCATTTT.

The genes are TRBV21-1 and TRBJ2-1; the table gives TRBD2 as D, unverified against the DNA. TRBV21-1 is given as a pseudogene. The CDR3 is 14 residues long. CDR3 DNA sequence: TGTGCCAGCTCCTGGACTAGGAGCCGCAATGAGCAGTTCTTC. Amino acids: CASSWTRSRNEQFF.

J is TRBJ2-2 and V is TRBV27; no clear D gene. The germline V gene encodes CDR1 MNHEY and CDR2 SMNVEV (reference sequence). V was cut by 6 bases and J by 5 bases, with 13 bases left in between. This CDR3 contains 14 residues. CDR3 region: CASSTTRGTGELFF. CDR3 sequence (DNA): TGTGCCAGCAGCACTACGCGTGGGACCGGGGAGCTGTTTTTT.

The chain combines TRBV5-1 with TRBJ2-3; the D is unclear. Per germline, CDR1 SGHRS and CDR2 YFSETQ. Trimming took off 2 bases at V and 1 base at J, with 14 bases between the two ends. This CDR3 is built from 16 residues. Here the CDR3 DNA reads TGCGCCAGCAGCTTAGGACGGCACACCCGCACAGATACGCAGTATTTT. Its translation is CASSLGRHTRTDTQYF.

The rearrangement links TRBV19 to TRBJ2-1, with D perhaps matching TRBD2 (5 bases). CDR1 is LNHDA, CDR2 SQIVND, per germline (reference sequence). This CDR3 spans 16 amino acids. The V gene lost 6 bases and the J gene lost 7 bases, with 22 bases spanning the gap. The DNA of the CDR3 is TGTGCCAGTAGGGCCAGGCCTGCCGGGATAAATAATGAGCAGTTCTTC. Protein: CASRARPAGINNEQFF.

The gene calls are TRBV27 and TRBJ1-4; D is possibly TRBD1 (5 bases). Germline assignment: CDR1 MNHEY and CDR2 SMNVEV (reference sequence). V shed 4 bases and J shed 5 bases, with 8 bases lying between them. The CDR3 extends over 13 amino acids. The CDR3 sequence: CASSWGRNEKLFF. The CDR3 region has the DNA TGTGCCAGCAGTTGGGGCAGGAATGAAAAACTGTTTTTT. Filled out from reference TRBV27 and TRBJ1-4, the complete variable domain reads EAQVTQNPRYLITVTGKKLTVTCSQNMNHEYMSWYRQDPGLGLRQIYYSMNVEVTDKGDVPEGYKVSRKEKRNFPLILESPSPNQTSLYFCASSWGRNEKLFFGSGTQLSVL.

This rearrangement joins TRBV13 to TRBJ2-7; D unresolved. V lost 3 bases to trimming and J lost 0 bases, with 9 bases between them. CDR1 and CDR2 from the germline V gene are PRHDT and FYEKMQ (reference sequence). The CDR3 consists of 14 residues. The CDR3 DNA follows: TGTGCCAGCAGCTTCACGGATTCCTCCTACGAGCAGTACTTC. This codes for CASSFTDSSYEQYF.

This chain connects TRBV27 to TRBJ2-7; D gene ambiguous. Trimming stripped 8 bases from V and 7 bases from J, with 18 bases between. CDR1 and CDR2 from the germline V gene are MNHEY and SMNVEV (reference sequence). The CDR3 length is 13 residues. The CDR3 protein is CASRNPASWEQYF. As DNA, the CDR3 is TGTGCCAGCCGAAATCCTGCGAGCTGGGAGCAGTACTTC.

The V gene is TRBV30, the J gene TRBJ2-5; D may match TRBD1 or TRBD2 (5 bases each). The CDR3 runs to 12 residues. Germline CDR1 and CDR2: GTSNPN and SVGIG (reference sequence). The V end was cut by 0 bases, the J end by 9 bases, with 11 bases between. The chain's CDR3 is CAWSVPGAAQYF. The CDR3, as DNA: TGTGCCTGGAGTGTACCCGGGGCCGCCCAGTACTTC.

The chain combines TRBV20-1 with TRBJ2-1; TRBD2 matches at 11 bases. This CDR3 region has 18 residues. After removal of 7 bases from V and 5 bases from J, the junction contained 19 bases not matched to a gene. Looked up from germline, CDR1 is DFQATT and CDR2 is SNEGSKA (reference sequence). CDR3 in DNA: TGCAGTGTCAACCCGACTAGCGGGATCCCACTACGAGACAATGAGCAGTTCTTC. It codes for CSVNPTSGIPLRDNEQFF.

The rearrangement links TRBV24-1 to TRBJ2-5; D remains ambiguous. This CDR3 comprises 13 residues. Germline V lookup: CDR1 KGHDR, CDR2 SFDVKD. The germline V and J ends were trimmed by 3 bases and 4 bases, with 8 bases remaining between them. CDR3 nucleotides: TGTGCCACCAGTGATCGTAGTCGAGAGACCCAGTACTTC. Translation: CATSDRSRETQYF.

The genes are TRBV6-6 and TRBJ1-2; D remains ambiguous. This CDR3 spans 12 amino acids. V lost 6 bases, J lost 8 bases, and 13 bases lay in between. Germline V lookup: CDR1 MNHNY, CDR2 SVGAGI (reference sequence). As DNA, the CDR3 is TGTGCCAGCAGCAACACCCGGGCCGGCTACACCTTC. As protein: CASSNTRAGYTF.

This clonotype was seen a handful of times. The gene calls are TRBV5-4 and TRBJ2-7; 10 bases are a match to TRBD1. The CDR3 has 15 residues. The germline V gene has CDR1 SGHNT and CDR2 YYREEE (reference sequence). Trimming cost V 4 bases and J 3 bases; bases outside gene matches: 7. This CDR3 reads CASSLGRDRGYEQYF. CDR3 in DNA: TGTGCCAGCAGCCTGGGAAGGGACAGGGGCTACGAGCAGTACTTC.

The V call is TRBV2, the J call TRBJ1-5; tentative D call: TRBD1 (5 bases). Trimming took 1 base from V and 2 from J, leaving 9 bases between them. Per germline, CDR1 SNHLY and CDR2 FYNNEI. This CDR3 has 15 amino acids. The CDR3 sequence is CASSEVLQGNQPQHF. CDR3 coding DNA: TGTGCCAGCAGTGAAGTGCTACAGGGCAATCAGCCCCAGCATTTT.

The V call is TRBV2, the J call TRBJ2-5; TRBD1 matches at 7 bases. V lost 5 bases and J lost 1; bases outside the gene matches: 7. Germline CDR1 reads SNHLY; CDR2 reads FYNNEI. The CDR3 covers 15 residues. CDR3 loop: CASSQETGSQETQYF. In DNA, the CDR3 is TGTGCCAGCAGTCAAGAGACAGGGAGCCAAGAGACCCAGTACTTC. Together with reference TRBV2 and TRBJ2-5, the CDR3 gives the full variable domain: EPEVTQTPSHQVTQMGQEVILRCVPISNHLYFYWYRQILGQKVEFLVSFYNNEISEKSEIFDDQFSVERPDGSNFTLKIRSTKLEDSAMYFCASSQETGSQETQYFGPGTRLLVL.

The chain has TRBV9 and TRBJ2-3; D ambiguous. Germline values: CDR1 SGDLS, CDR2 YYNGEE. The CDR3 is 13 amino acids. V shed 0 bases and J shed 6 bases, with 8 bases lying between them. The CDR3, as DNA: TGTGCCAGCAGCGTAGAGGGTTATGATACGCAGTATTTT. It specifies CASSVEGYDTQYF.

This rearrangement joins TRBV20-1 to TRBJ2-3, with 13 bases identical to TRBD2. The CDR3 runs to 19 residues. Germline lookup yields CDR1 DFQATT and CDR2 SNEGSKA (reference sequence). The V segment lost 6 bases and the J segment 4 bases; nucleotides outside the gene matches: 19. This CDR3 is CSAVTGLAGPKAHPDTQYF. The CDR3 DNA follows: TGCAGTGCGGTTACGGGACTAGCGGGACCCAAGGCCCACCCAGATACGCAGTATTTT.

This chain joins TRBV30 and TRBJ1-1; tentatively, D is TRBD1 (5 bases). Trimming took 2 bases from V and 10 from J, leaving 11 bases between them. Germline loops: CDR1 GTSNPN, CDR2 SVGIG (reference sequence). This CDR3 comprises 11 residues. CDR3 nucleotide sequence: TGTGCCTGGAGTTGGAGGGGTAGAGCTTTCTTT. Encoded protein: CAWSWRGRAFF.